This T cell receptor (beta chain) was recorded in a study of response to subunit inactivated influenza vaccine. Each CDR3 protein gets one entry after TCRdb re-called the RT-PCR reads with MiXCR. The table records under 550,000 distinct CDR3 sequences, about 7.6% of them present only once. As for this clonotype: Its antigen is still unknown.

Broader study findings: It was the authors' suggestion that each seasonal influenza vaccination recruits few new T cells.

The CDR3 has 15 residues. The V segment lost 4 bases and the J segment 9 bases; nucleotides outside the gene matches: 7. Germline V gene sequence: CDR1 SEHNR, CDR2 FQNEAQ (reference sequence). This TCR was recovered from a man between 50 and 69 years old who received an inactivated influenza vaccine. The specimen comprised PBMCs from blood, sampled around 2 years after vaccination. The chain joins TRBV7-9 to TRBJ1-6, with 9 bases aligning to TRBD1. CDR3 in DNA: TGTGCCAGCAGCTCCCTGGACAGGGGCAGTTCACCCCTCCACTTT. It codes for CASSSLDRGSSPLHF.